Listed below are T cell receptor beta chains from one sample, sequenced in a study of PD-1 blockade in classical Hodgkin lymphoma. The protocol was immunoSEQ multiplex PCR, while the TCRdb copy is restricted to in-frame clones and leaves out a portion. This sample has around 60,000 clones, with about 90% found just once. The sequencing used peripheral blood mononuclear cells (PBMCs), collected before the fourth cycle of nivolumab. Receptors originate from a human donor with classical Hodgkin lymphoma. Both conserved end residues are part of each CDR3. The D gene is left open where the match is weak. Expanded clones get a size class; other rows say once, few or many, or leave the size out.

len	d_gene	v_gene	j_gene	abundance	CDR3aa	CDR3nt
13	NA	TRBV6-6	TRBJ1-1	NA	CASRPGRSSEAFF	TGTGCCAGCAGACCAGGACGGAGTAGTGAAGCTTTCTTT
13	NA	TRBV6-1	TRBJ2-3	NA	CASTTLGGVTQYF	TGTGCCAGCACCACGTTGGGCGGGGTTACGCAGTATTTT
8	NA	TRBV6-1	TRBJ1-1	NA	CASTEAFF	TGTGCCAGCACTGAAGCTTTCTTT
12	TRBD1	TRBV6-1	TRBJ2-7	NA	CASSSRGPGQYF	TGTGCCAGCAGCTCCAGGGGGCCGGGACAGTACTTC
10	NA	TRBV6-1	TRBJ2-3	NA	CASTGKSQYF	TGTGCCAGTACAGGGAAATCGCAGTATTTT
12	NA	TRBV7-9	TRBJ2-1	NA	CASSLASDEQFF	TGTGCCAGCAGCTTAGCTTCTGATGAGCAGTTCTTC
13	NA	TRBV27	TRBJ1-2	NA	CASSFSGSPGYTF	TGTGCCAGCAGTTTCTCCGGCTCCCCGGGCTACACCTTC
14	NA	TRBV21-1	TRBJ1-2	NA	CASSHGPRGYGYTF	TGTGCCAGCAGCCATGGGCCCAGGGGGTATGGCTACACCTTC
13	NA	TRBV7-2	TRBJ2-2	NA	CASSLQRTGELFF	TGTGCCAGCAGCTTACAGAGGACCGGGGAGCTGTTTTTT
15	TRBD2	TRBV23-1	TRBJ2-7	NA	CASSPLAGATYEQYF	TGCGCCAGCAGTCCACTAGCGGGGGCCACCTACGAGCAGTACTTC
16	TRBD1	TRBV30	TRBJ1-4	NA	CAWSAAWDRANEKLFF	TGTGCCTGGAGTGCCGCTTGGGACAGGGCTAATGAAAAACTGTTTTTT
13	NA	TRBV6-5	TRBJ2-7	NA	CASSYSNVGEQYF	TGTGCCAGCAGTTACTCGAACGTAGGGGAGCAGTACTTC
12	NA	TRBV6-5	TRBJ2-7	once	CASSSTTYEQYF	TGTGCCAGCAGTTCGACCACCTACGAGCAGTACTTC
14	NA	TRBV9	TRBJ2-1	NA	CASSVENLWTEQFF	TGTGCCAGCAGCGTAGAGAACCTATGGACTGAGCAGTTCTTC
16	NA	TRBV23-1	TRBJ2-3	NA	CASTGESSIRTDTQYF	TGCGCCAGCACAGGGGAGTCCAGCATACGCACAGATACGCAGTATTTT
12	NA	TRBV10-3	TRBJ2-2	NA	CATLIGTGELFF	TGTGCCACCCTAATCGGCACCGGGGAGCTGTTTTTT
16	NA	TRBV4-1	TRBJ2-2	NA	CASSHPNRSITGELFF	TGCGCCAGCAGCCACCCGAATAGGTCGATCACCGGGGAGCTGTTTTTT
15	NA	TRBV27	TRBJ2-3	NA	CASSSDGGLTHTQYF	TGTGCCAGCAGTTCCGACGGGGGGCTCACTCATACGCAGTATTTT
14	NA	TRBV5-1	TRBJ1-1	NA	CASSLIQGGTEAFF	TGCGCCAGCAGCTTGATACAGGGTGGAACTGAAGCTTTCTTT
16	TRBD2	TRBV9	TRBJ2-3	NA	CASSGPSGGAGDTQYF	TGTGCCAGCAGCGGGCCTAGCGGGGGGGCCGGAGATACGCAGTATTTT
11	TRBD2	TRBV6-6	TRBJ2-1	NA	CASLAGNEQFF	TGTGCCAGCTTAGCGGGGAATGAGCAGTTCTTC
16	NA	TRBV6-1	TRBJ1-3	NA	CASSEVFGRSGNTIYF	TGTGCCAGCAGTGAAGTCTTCGGCCGATCTGGAAACACCATATATTTT
15	NA	TRBV12-5	TRBJ2-1	once	CASLLSSSSYNEQFF	TGTGCTAGCCTCCTTTCGTCGAGCTCCTACAATGAGCAGTTCTTC
12	NA	TRBV5-6	TRBJ2-7	NA	CASSLEGYEQYF	TGTGCCAGCAGCTTGGAGGGTTACGAGCAGTACTTC
14	TRBD2	TRBV28	TRBJ2-1	NA	CASSTLAGGHEQFF	TGTGCCAGCAGTACCCTAGCGGGGGGGCATGAGCAGTTCTTC
13	NA	TRBV6-1	TRBJ2-7	NA	CASIFSGAYEQYF	TGTGCCAGCATATTTAGCGGCGCCTACGAGCAGTACTTC
12	NA	TRBV10-1	TRBJ1-5	few	CASGGSNQPQHF	TGCGCCAGCGGGGGTAGCAATCAGCCCCAGCATTTT
15	NA	TRBV7-2	TRBJ1-2	NA	CASSLGPGSNYGYTF	TGTGCCAGCAGCTTAGGACCAGGGTCTAACTATGGCTACACCTTC